This T cell receptor (beta chain) is drawn from a study of response to subunit inactivated influenza vaccine. This CDR3 comprises 18 residues. Germline V lookup: CDR1 LGHNA, CDR2 YSLEER. V was pared by 0 bases and J by 7 bases, with 12 bases of the junction left unmatched. TCRdb re-analysed the RT-PCR reads in MiXCR, keeping a single row per CDR3 protein. The sample yields a few hundred thousand distinct CDR3 sequences, about 14% seen once. Study conclusions and caveats: Authors suggested that a seasonal influenza vaccination recruits few new T cells each time.

Points on this clonotype: The antigen remains undetermined.

The sample consisted of PBMCs from blood, taken 12 days after vaccination. The clonotype comes from a man aged 45 to 65 who received an inactivated influenza vaccine. The chain employs TRBV4-3 and TRBJ2-2, with 9 nucleotides matching TRBD2. CDR3 residues: CASSQDLPAGGLIGELFF. CDR3 coding DNA: TGCGCCAGCAGCCAAGATTTACCCGCGGGGGGGCTAATCGGGGAGCTGTTTTTT.